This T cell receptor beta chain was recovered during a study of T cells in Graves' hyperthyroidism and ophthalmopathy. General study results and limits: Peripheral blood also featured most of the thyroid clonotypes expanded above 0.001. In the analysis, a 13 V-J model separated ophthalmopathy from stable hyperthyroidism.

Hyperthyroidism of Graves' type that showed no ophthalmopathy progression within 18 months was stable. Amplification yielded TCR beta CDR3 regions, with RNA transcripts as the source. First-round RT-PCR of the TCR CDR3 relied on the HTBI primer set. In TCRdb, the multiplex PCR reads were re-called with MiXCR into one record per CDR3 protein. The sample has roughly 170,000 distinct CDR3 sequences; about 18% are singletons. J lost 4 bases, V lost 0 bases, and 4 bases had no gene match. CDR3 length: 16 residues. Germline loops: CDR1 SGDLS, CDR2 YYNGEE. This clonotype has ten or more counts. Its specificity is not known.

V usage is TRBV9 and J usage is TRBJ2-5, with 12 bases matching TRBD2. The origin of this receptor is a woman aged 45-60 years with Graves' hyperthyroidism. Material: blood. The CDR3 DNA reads TGTGCCAGCAGCGTAGGTGGACTAGCGGGGAGAGAGACCCAGTACTTC. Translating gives CASSVGGLAGRETQYF.